This entry concerns a single T cell receptor (beta chain). Its specificity is not known. Generated by immunoSEQ multiplex PCR, the TCRdb table keeps only in-frame clones and is missing some. Here the sample spans around 120,000 clones, 85% to 95% being singletons. Germline CDR1 and CDR2: MNHEY and SVGAGI. The CDR3 totals 15 residues. V was clipped by 6 bases and J by 0 bases, with 13 bases between them. The record originates from a study of graft-versus-host responses after intestinal transplantation. Across the whole study: After anti-thymocyte globulin induction, recipients took tacrolimus and steroids for three to four years. Study outcomes and limitations: Allografts of one patient group, those with graft-donor T cell macrochimerism, had high graft-versus-host to host-versus-graft clonal ratios. Peak GvH clone levels in circulation were associated with early post-transplant HvG declines. There were GvH clones found in recipient marrow, and some of them appeared first in ileum or blood.

The chain links TRBV6-5 to TRBJ2-3; no definite D call. Sequenced here: unstimulated CD4+ T cells sorted from spleen or lymph node cells, sampled before intestinal transplant. The receptor was derived from a human donor who received an intestinal transplant. CDR3 nucleotide sequence: TGTGCCAGCAGAAGTCCCTACGCTAGCACAGATACGCAGTATTTT. As protein: CASRSPYASTDTQYF.